This TCR beta chain appears in the sequencing data of a study of T cells in Graves' hyperthyroidism and ophthalmopathy. Findings of the study overall: Ophthalmopathy got predicted by the model a median about six months before its onset. Most clonotypes that expanded in the thyroid above 0.001 also showed up in blood.

For ophthalmopathy patients, the Clinical Activity Score was at least 3 and the NOSPECS grade at least 4; duration was under 3 months. Amplified TCR beta CDR3 regions came from RNA transcripts. The study used the HTBI primer set for a first-round RT-PCR of the TCR CDR3. One entry per CDR3 protein results from TCRdb running MiXCR on the multiplex PCR reads. The sample contains under 550,000 distinct CDR3 sequences, just under 20% of which appear only once. CDR1 and CDR2 from the germline V gene are MGHRA and YSYEKL. CDR3 length: 14 amino acids. V was pared by 4 bases and J by 5 bases, with 8 bases of the junction left unmatched. This clonotype was found a few times. What it binds is unknown.

Sequencing was done on a sample of blood. The TCR was taken from a man aged 35 to 55 with Graves' ophthalmopathy. The chain carries TRBV4-1 and TRBJ2-7; 7 nucleotides agree with TRBD1. The CDR3 reads CASSLGQTTDEQYF. CDR3 nucleotides: TGCGCCAGCAGCCTGGGACAGACCACTGACGAGCAGTACTTC.